Below are 3 T cell receptor beta chains sequenced from a single sample in a study of blood T cell repertoires in COVID-19 (dated by TCRdb to the early 2020s). Library creation used the immunoSEQ multiplex PCR assay. Imported from immuneACCESS, the table was reduced by TCRdb to in-frame sequences with V and J called. These copies leave out some clones; in studies compared against another copy, an unresolved V gene accounts for under half, and the cause of the remainder is not known. Recorded for this sample are under 350,000 clones; approximately 86% of them occurred a single time. The top ten constitute 4% to 5% of the sample. The sequenced sample consisted of PBMCs or T cells enriched from blood (not recorded which). The source of these receptors is a woman aged 40 to 49 with acute COVID-19.

The chain has TRBV4-2 and TRBJ2-3; D uncertain. Trimming removed 0 bases at V and 5 bases at J, with 3 bases between. Germline assignment: CDR1 LGHNA and CDR2 YNFKEQ. CDR3 length equals 12 residues. CDR3 amino acids: CASSQEQDTQYF. CDR3 in DNA: TGTGCCAGCAGCCAAGAACAAGATACGCAGTATTTT.

This chain joins TRBV18 and TRBJ2-5; D might be TRBD1 (5 bases). Germline V gene lookup returns CDR1 KGHSH and CDR2 LQKENI. The CDR3 spans 16 residues. Trimming took off 1 base at V and 2 bases at J, with 14 bases between the two ends. The CDR3 region is CASSPRVTATQETQYF. Written as DNA, the CDR3 is TGTGCCAGCTCACCACGAGTGACAGCTACTCAAGAGACCCAGTACTTC. The full variable domain, in which reference TRBV18 and TRBJ2-5 provide the parts outside the CDR3, is NAGVMQNPRHLVRRRGQEARLRCSPMKGHSHVYWYRQLPEEGLKFMVYLQKENIIDESGMPKERFSAEFPKEGPSILRIQQVVRGDSAAYFCASSPRVTATQETQYFGPGTRLLVL.

The genes are TRBV25-1 and TRBJ1-2; TRBD1 matches at 7 bases. The J segment lost 6 bases and the V segment lost 3 bases, leaving 13 bases of the junction unmatched. Germline V gene lookup returns CDR1 MGHDK and CDR2 SYGVNS. This CDR3 has 16 residues. The CDR3, as DNA: TGTGCCAGCAGTGACAGGGACAGCTTTTTTCCGCATGGCTACACCTTC. Protein product: CASSDRDSFFPHGYTF.